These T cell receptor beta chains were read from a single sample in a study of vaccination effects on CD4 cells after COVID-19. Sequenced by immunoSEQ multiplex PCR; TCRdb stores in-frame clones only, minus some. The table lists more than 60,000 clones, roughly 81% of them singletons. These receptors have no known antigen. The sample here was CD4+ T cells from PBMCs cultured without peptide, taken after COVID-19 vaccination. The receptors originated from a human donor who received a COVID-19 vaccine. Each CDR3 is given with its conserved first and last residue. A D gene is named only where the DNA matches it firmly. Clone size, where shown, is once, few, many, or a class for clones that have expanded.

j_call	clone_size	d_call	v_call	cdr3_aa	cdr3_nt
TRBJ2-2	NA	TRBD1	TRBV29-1	CSAAGTGNTGELFF	TGCAGCGCGGCCGGGACAGGGAACACCGGGGAGCTGTTTTTT
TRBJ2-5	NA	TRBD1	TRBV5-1	CASGQGVQETQYF	TGCGCCAGCGGGCAGGGGGTTCAAGAGACCCAGTACTTC
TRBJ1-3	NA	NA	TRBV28	CASSFTGSGNTIYF	TGTGCCAGCAGTTTCACAGGGTCTGGAAACACCATATATTTT
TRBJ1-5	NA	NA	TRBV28	CASSLAGNRGNQPQHF	TGTGCCAGCAGTTTGGCGGGTAATCGGGGCAATCAGCCCCAGCATTTT
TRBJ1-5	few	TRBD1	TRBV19	CASSIHLIGRGNNQPQHF	TGTGCCAGTAGTATCCACCTTATCGGCAGGGGGAACAATCAGCCCCAGCATTTT
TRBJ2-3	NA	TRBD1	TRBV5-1	CASTRQGAGTDTQYF	TGCGCCAGCACCCGGCAGGGGGCCGGCACAGATACGCAGTATTTT
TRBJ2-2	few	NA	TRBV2	CASSESQGTGELFF	TGTGCCAGCAGTGAATCCCAGGGAACCGGGGAGCTGTTTTTT
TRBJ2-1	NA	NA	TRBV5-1	CASSFPQGNEQFF	TGCGCCAGCAGCTTTCCTCAGGGGAATGAGCAGTTCTTC
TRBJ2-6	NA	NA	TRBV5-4	CASSTPGSGANVLTF	TGTGCCAGCAGTACCCCAGGGTCAGGGGCCAACGTCCTGACTTTC
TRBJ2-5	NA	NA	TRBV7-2	CASSAVRQETQYF	TGTGCCAGCAGCGCCGTTAGACAAGAGACCCAGTACTTC
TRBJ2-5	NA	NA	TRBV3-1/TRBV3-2	CASSPGETQYF	TGTGCCAGCAGCCCCGGAGAGACCCAGTACTTC
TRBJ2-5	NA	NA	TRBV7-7	CASSLQGAGMETQYF	TGTGCCAGCAGCCTACAGGGAGCTGGGATGGAGACCCAGTACTTC
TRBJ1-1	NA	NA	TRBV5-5	CASSRTLNTEAFF	TGTGCCAGCAGCCGGACCCTTAACACTGAAGCTTTCTTT
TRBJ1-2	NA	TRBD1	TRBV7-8	CASSLPGGGGYTF	TGTGCCAGCAGCTTGCCAGGGGGCGGCGGCTACACCTTC
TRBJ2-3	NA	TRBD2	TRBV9	CASSVGGGADTQYF	TGTGCCAGCAGCGTCGGCGGGGGGGCTGATACGCAGTATTTT
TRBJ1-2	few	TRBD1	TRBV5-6	CASRRQGINYGYTF	TGTGCCAGCAGACGACAGGGGATAAACTATGGCTACACCTTC
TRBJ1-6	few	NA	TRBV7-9	CASSLGSAANSPLHF	TGTGCCAGCAGCTTAGGGTCTGCAGCAAATTCACCCCTCCACTTT
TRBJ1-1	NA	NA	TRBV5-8	CASSLAKWKENTEAFF	TGTGCCAGCAGCTTGGCCAAGTGGAAGGAGAACACTGAAGCTTTCTTT
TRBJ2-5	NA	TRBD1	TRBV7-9	CASSLRRSDREETQYF	TGTGCCAGCAGCTTAAGGCGATCGGACAGGGAGGAGACCCAGTACTTC
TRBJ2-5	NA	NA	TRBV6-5	CASSPWGETQYF	TGTGCCAGCAGCCCGTGGGGAGAGACCCAGTACTTC
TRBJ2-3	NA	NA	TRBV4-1	CASSQRQPDTQYF	TGCGCCAGCAGCCAAAGACAGCCAGATACGCAGTATTTT
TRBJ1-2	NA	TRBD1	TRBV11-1	CASSPVDRDGYGYTF	TGTGCCAGCAGCCCCGTGGACAGGGACGGCTATGGCTACACCTTC
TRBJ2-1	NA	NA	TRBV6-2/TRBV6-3	CASSYPGRGYYNEQFF	TGTGCCAGCAGTTACCCCGGACGTGGTTACTACAATGAGCAGTTCTTC
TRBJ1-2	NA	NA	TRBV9	CASSVGSGYGYTF	TGTGCCAGCAGCGTAGGGTCGGGCTATGGCTACACCTTC
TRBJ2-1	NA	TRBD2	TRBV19	CASSIDGLSKAGALYNEQFF	TGTGCCAGTAGTATAGACGGGCTTAGCAAAGCGGGGGCCCTCTACAATGAGCAGTTCTTC
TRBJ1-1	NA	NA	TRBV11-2	CASSFQGLNTEAFF	TGTGCCAGCAGCTTTCAGGGGCTGAACACTGAAGCTTTCTTT
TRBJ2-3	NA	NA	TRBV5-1	CASRRGTPASTDTQYF	TGCGCCAGCAGGAGGGGGACTCCTGCTAGCACAGATACGCAGTATTTT
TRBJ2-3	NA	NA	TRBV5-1	CASSLGRGSQIDTQYF	TGCGCCAGCAGCCTGGGCCGCGGATCCCAGATAGATACGCAGTATTTT
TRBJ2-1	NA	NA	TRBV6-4	CASSANRPSNEQFF	TGTGCCAGCAGCGCGAACAGACCTAGCAATGAGCAGTTCTTC
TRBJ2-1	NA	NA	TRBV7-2	CASTRNSYNEQFF	TGTGCCAGCACCAGGAACTCCTACAATGAGCAGTTCTTC
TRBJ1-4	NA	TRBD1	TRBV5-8	CASPVCSGDEGAATNEKLFF	TGTGCCAGCCCCGTCTGCTCGGGGGATGAGGGGGCTGCAACTAATGAAAAACTGTTTTTT
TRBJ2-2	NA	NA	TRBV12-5	CASGLVGELFF	TGTGCTAGTGGTTTGGTCGGGGAGCTGTTTTTT
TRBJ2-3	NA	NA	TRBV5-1	CASSLGDGRTDTQYF	TGCGCCAGCAGCTTGGGGGACGGACGCACAGATACGCAGTATTTT
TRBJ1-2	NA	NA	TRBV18	CASSSAGNYGYTF	TGTGCCAGCTCGTCGGCGGGGAACTATGGCTACACCTTC
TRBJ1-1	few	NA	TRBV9	CASSQGWQVHGANTEAFF	TGTGCCAGCAGCCAAGGGTGGCAGGTCCACGGTGCGAACACTGAAGCTTTCTTT
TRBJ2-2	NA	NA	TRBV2	CASSEEGRRNTGELFF	TGTGCCAGCAGTGAAGAGGGCAGGCGAAACACCGGGGAGCTGTTTTTT
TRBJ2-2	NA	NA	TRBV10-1	CASSFVQGTGELFF	TGCGCCAGCAGTTTTGTTCAGGGGACCGGGGAGCTGTTTTTT
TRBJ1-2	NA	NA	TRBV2	CASSESSIGYTF	TGTGCCAGCAGTGAATCGTCGATAGGCTACACCTTC
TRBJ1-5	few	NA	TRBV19	CASSIGSSQPQHF	TGTGCCAGTAGTATAGGATCTTCTCAGCCCCAGCATTTT
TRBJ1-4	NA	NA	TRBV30	CAWRKRVNEKLFF	TGTGCCTGGAGGAAGAGGGTTAATGAAAAACTGTTTTTT
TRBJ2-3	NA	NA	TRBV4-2	CASSQDPGTDTQYF	TGTGCCAGCAGCCAAGATCCGGGCACAGATACGCAGTATTTT
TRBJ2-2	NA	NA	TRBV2	CASSEALDSGELFF	TGTGCCAGCAGTGAAGCGCTAGACTCCGGGGAGCTGTTTTTT
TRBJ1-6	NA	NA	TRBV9	CASSSEQDNSPLHF	TGTGCCAGCAGCTCCGAACAGGATAATTCACCCCTCCACTTT
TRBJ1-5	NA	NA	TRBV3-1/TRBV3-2	CASSQDLRQPQHF	TGTGCCAGCAGCCAAGATTTAAGGCAGCCCCAGCATTTT
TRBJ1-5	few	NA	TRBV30	CAWSTTGTLDQPQHF	TGTGCCTGGAGTACTACCGGGACACTTGATCAGCCCCAGCATTTT
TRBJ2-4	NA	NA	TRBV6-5	CASSSQGLAKNIQYF	TGTGCCAGCAGTTCCCAGGGGTTGGCCAAAAACATTCAGTACTTC
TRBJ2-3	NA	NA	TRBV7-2	CASSLAQAVDTQYF	TGTGCCAGCAGCTTAGCGCAGGCAGTAGATACGCAGTATTTT
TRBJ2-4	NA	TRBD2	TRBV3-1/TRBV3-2	CASSHTTGGNIQYF	TGTGCCAGCAGTCATACGACGGGGGGAAACATTCAGTACTTC
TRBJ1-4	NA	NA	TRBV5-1	CASSLAVANEKLFF	TGCGCCAGCAGCTTGGCCGTGGCGAATGAAAAACTGTTTTTT
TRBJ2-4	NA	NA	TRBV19	CASSLTGSDIQYF	TGTGCCAGTAGTCTTACGGGGTCGGACATTCAGTACTTC
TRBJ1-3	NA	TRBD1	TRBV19	CASSIETGAAGNTIYF	TGTGCCAGTAGTATAGAAACAGGGGCCGCTGGAAACACCATATATTTT
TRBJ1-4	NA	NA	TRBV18	CASSRMGTNEKLFF	TGTGCCAGCTCACGGATGGGGACTAATGAAAAACTGTTTTTT
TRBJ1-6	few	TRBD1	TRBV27	CASRLDRAENNSPLHF	TGTGCCAGCAGACTCGACAGGGCTGAGAATAATTCACCCCTCCACTTT